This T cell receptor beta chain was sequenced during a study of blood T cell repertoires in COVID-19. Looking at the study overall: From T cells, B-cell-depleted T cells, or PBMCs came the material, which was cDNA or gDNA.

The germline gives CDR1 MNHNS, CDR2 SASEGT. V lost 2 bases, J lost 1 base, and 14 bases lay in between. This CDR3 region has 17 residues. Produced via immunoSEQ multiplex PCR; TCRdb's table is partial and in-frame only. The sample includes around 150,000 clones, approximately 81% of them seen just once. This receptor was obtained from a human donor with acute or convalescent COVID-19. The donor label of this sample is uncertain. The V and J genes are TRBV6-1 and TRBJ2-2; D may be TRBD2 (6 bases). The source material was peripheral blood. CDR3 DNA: TGTGCCAGCAGTGAAATCTTACCAGCGGGGAACACCGGGGAGCTGTTTTTT. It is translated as CASSEILPAGNTGELFF.